These T cell receptor beta chains were read from a single sample in a study of cytomegalovirus exposure and HLA in healthy donors. Repertoires were generated with immunoSEQ multiplex PCR, while TCRdb's copy carries only in-frame clones and drops some. The table lists around 60,000 clones, about 72% of them singletons, with around 25% in the top ten. The sample taken for sequencing was PBMCs. The origin of the receptors is a man aged 45 to 65 in good health and CMV-seropositive. The CDR3 runs from the conserved cysteine through the conserved F or W. Each record gives: V gene, clone size, D gene, J gene, CDR3 protein, CDR3 DNA. A D gene is named only where the DNA matches it firmly. Some rows mark clone size as missing; the rest say once, few, many or name a class of expanded clone.

TRBV5-4,-,-,TRBJ1-3,CASSAGVLGGNTIYF,TGTGCCAGCAGCGCAGGGGTCCTAGGAGGAAACACCATATATTTT
TRBV28,-,TRBD1,TRBJ1-1,CASSRGQGRAEAFF,TGTGCCAGCAGCCGAGGACAGGGGCGGGCTGAAGCTTTCTTT
TRBV6-1,-,-,TRBJ2-6,CASRERLVTSYGANVLTF,TGTGCCAGCAGAGAACGCCTAGTAACCTCCTATGGGGCCAACGTCCTGACTTTC
TRBV30,few,-,TRBJ2-7,CAWSGEYEQYF,TGTGCCTGGAGTGGCGAGTACGAGCAGTACTTC
TRBV5-8,few,TRBD1,TRBJ1-5,CASSSTDRGNQPQHF,TGTGCCAGCAGCTCCACGGACAGGGGCAATCAGCCCCAGCATTTT
TRBV4-2,-,-,TRBJ1-5,CASSQDYSNQPQHF,TGTGCCAGCAGCCAAGACTATAGCAATCAGCCCCAGCATTTT
TRBV4-3,-,-,TRBJ1-2,CASSQDQAWDYGYTF,TGCGCCAGCAGCCAAGATCAGGCCTGGGACTATGGCTACACCTTC
TRBV7-9,few,TRBD1,TRBJ1-4,CASSLEGTGAEKLFF,TGTGCCAGCAGCTTAGAAGGGACAGGGGCTGAAAAACTGTTTTTT
TRBV7-9,-,TRBD2,TRBJ2-1,CASSSPQGTSSYNEQFF,TGTGCCAGCAGCTCCCCTCAAGGGACTAGCTCCTACAATGAGCAGTTCTTC
TRBV2,-,TRBD1,TRBJ2-1,CASTGDRSYNEQFF,TGTGCCAGCACCGGGGACAGGTCCTACAATGAGCAGTTCTTC
TRBV7-9,-,TRBD2,TRBJ2-1,CASTVAGLAGGNEQFF,TGTGCCAGCACCGTAGCCGGACTAGCGGGGGGTAATGAGCAGTTCTTC
TRBV27,-,-,TRBJ1-1,CASSWAGNTEAFF,TGTGCCAGCAGTTGGGCAGGGAACACTGAAGCTTTCTTT
TRBV4-1,-,-,TRBJ2-1,CASSQGVSSYNEQFF,TGCGCCAGCAGCCAAGGAGTTAGCTCCTACAATGAGCAGTTCTTC
TRBV28,-,TRBD2,TRBJ2-3,CASSFSLAGTDTQYF,TGTGCCAGCAGTTTCTCGCTAGCGGGAACAGATACGCAGTATTTT
TRBV7-2,-,TRBD2,TRBJ2-1,CASSPRTSPVGYNEQFF,TGTGCCAGCAGCCCGAGGACTAGCCCGGTGGGCTACAATGAGCAGTTCTTC
TRBV7-3,-,-,TRBJ2-2,CASSLLGRGTGELFF,TGTGCCAGCAGCCTTCTGGGGAGAGGCACCGGGGAGCTGTTTTTT
TRBV2,-,-,TRBJ1-1,CASSRRSGIDEAFF,TGTGCCAGCAGCCGAAGGTCGGGGATTGATGAAGCTTTCTTT
TRBV15,-,-,TRBJ1-1,CATTLSGVTEAFF,TGTGCCACCACCCTTTCGGGGGTCACTGAAGCTTTCTTT
TRBV10-1,-,TRBD2,TRBJ2-3,CASSGTTSGRRDTQYF,TGCGCCAGCAGCGGGACGACTAGCGGGAGGCGAGATACGCAGTATTTT
TRBV6-1,-,-,TRBJ1-1,CASSVQPPNTEAFF,TGTGCCAGCAGTGTACAGCCACCGAACACTGAAGCTTTCTTT
TRBV6-5,-,-,TRBJ1-2,CASSYGAGTNYGYTF,TGTGCCAGCAGTTACGGGGCAGGGACTAACTATGGCTACACCTTC
TRBV6-1,once,TRBD1,TRBJ2-3,CASSSGQGATDTQYF,TGTGCCAGCAGCTCCGGACAGGGGGCTACAGATACGCAGTATTTT
TRBV5-1,-,TRBD1,TRBJ2-5,CASSLKGGAVLGETQYF,TGCGCCAGCAGCTTGAAAGGGGGCGCGGTTTTAGGGGAGACCCAGTACTTC
TRBV5-1,-,TRBD1,TRBJ1-1,CASSSMGQSTEAFF,TGCGCCAGCAGCTCCATGGGACAGAGCACTGAAGCTTTCTTT
TRBV7-2,-,-,TRBJ1-5,CASSLEGGAKPQHF,TGTGCCAGCAGCCTCGAAGGGGGGGCAAAGCCCCAGCATTTT
TRBV5-4,-,TRBD2,TRBJ2-3,CASSSRTRGTDTQYF,TGTGCCAGCAGCTCCCGGACTAGGGGCACAGATACGCAGTATTTT
TRBV27,-,TRBD1,TRBJ2-5,CASSLIQGAQETQYF,TGTGCCAGCAGTTTAATACAGGGGGCGCAAGAGACCCAGTACTTC
TRBV9,few,TRBD2,TRBJ2-7,CASGQGGDEQYF,TGTGCCAGCGGGCAGGGAGGGGACGAGCAGTACTTC
TRBV14,-,-,TRBJ1-3,CASSQDRPTRTDSGNTIYF,TGTGCCAGCAGCCAAGATCGGCCCACCCGGACAGACTCTGGAAACACCATATATTTT
TRBV18,-,-,TRBJ1-1,CASSPQGGRVNTEAFF,TGTGCCAGCTCACCCCAGGGAGGGCGCGTGAACACTGAAGCTTTCTTT
TRBV6-1,once,-,TRBJ2-7,CASSEAGEGEQYF,TGTGCCAGCAGTGAAGCGGGTGAGGGCGAGCAGTACTTC
TRBV7-9,-,-,TRBJ1-1,CAAGEARNTEAFF,TGTGCCGCCGGGGAGGCGAGGAACACTGAAGCTTTCTTT
TRBV6-1,-,-,TRBJ2-7,CASSVPGGQLLYEQYF,TGTGCCAGCAGTGTACCCGGTGGACAACTCCTCTACGAGCAGTACTTC
TRBV5-6,once,TRBD1,TRBJ2-7,CASRRGQGYEQYF,TGTGCCAGCAGGCGAGGACAGGGCTACGAGCAGTACTTC
TRBV27,-,-,TRBJ2-1,CASSLGMARLGNEQFF,TGTGCCAGCAGTCTCGGAATGGCCCGACTCGGCAATGAGCAGTTCTTC
TRBV5-5,-,TRBD1,TRBJ1-1,CASSLVGQGARSTEAFF,TGTGCCAGCAGCTTGGTCGGACAGGGGGCGCGAAGTACTGAAGCTTTCTTT
TRBV14,once,-,TRBJ1-6,CASSQNTGTMFSPLHF,TGTGCCAGCAGCCAGAATACCGGGACAATGTTTTCACCCCTCCACTTT
TRBV6-1,-,TRBD2,TRBJ2-7,CASSGTSGGFYEQYF,TGTGCCAGCAGTGGGACAAGCGGGGGTTTCTACGAGCAGTACTTC
TRBV7-8,-,-,TRBJ2-3,CASSLQGPDTQYF,TGTGCCAGCAGCTTACAGGGCCCAGATACGCAGTATTTT
TRBV5-1,-,TRBD1,TRBJ1-1,CASSFVQGTLNTEAFF,TGCGCCAGCAGCTTTGTACAGGGGACCCTGAACACTGAAGCTTTCTTT
TRBV5-6,-,-,TRBJ1-1,CASSFRDTYTEAFF,TGTGCCAGCAGCTTCCGGGACACTTACACTGAAGCTTTCTTT
TRBV7-8,few,-,TRBJ2-3,CASSSPRGGRRPDTQYF,TGTGCCAGCAGCTCACCAAGGGGGGGGCGACGCCCAGATACGCAGTATTTT
TRBV19,-,TRBD1,TRBJ2-1,CASSIDRAGGTRDEQFF,TGTGCCAGTAGTATAGATCGGGCAGGGGGAACACGCGATGAGCAGTTCTTC
TRBV19,few,TRBD1,TRBJ1-1,CASTRLDRGGTEAFF,TGTGCCAGTACCCGCCTGGACAGGGGGGGCACTGAAGCTTTCTTT
TRBV7-9,-,TRBD1,TRBJ1-3,CASFLTGTGAGNTIYF,TGTGCCAGCTTCCTGACCGGGACAGGGGCTGGAAACACCATATATTTT
TRBV10-3,once,TRBD2,TRBJ2-6,CAISRTSGRASGANVLTF,TGTGCCATCAGTCGGACTAGCGGGAGGGCCTCGGGGGCCAACGTCCTGACTTTC
TRBV2,-,-,TRBJ1-5,CASSEWQGSNQPQHF,TGTGCCAGCAGTGAATGGCAGGGCAGCAATCAGCCCCAGCATTTT
TRBV28,-,-,TRBJ1-3,CASSVQGRAGNTIYF,TGTGCCAGCAGTGTACAGGGAAGGGCTGGAAACACCATATATTTT
TRBV10-3,few,-,TRBJ2-7,CAISELSGGPPEQYF,TGTGCCATCAGTGAGTTGAGTGGGGGCCCCCCCGAGCAGTACTTC
TRBV11-2,medium-sized,TRBD2,TRBJ2-5,CASRTSGLTETQYF,TGTGCCAGCAGAACTAGCGGGCTTACAGAGACCCAGTACTTC